This T cell receptor (beta chain) appears in the sequencing data of a study of cytomegalovirus exposure and HLA in healthy donors. Regarding the study as a whole: The study carried out a later analysis of TCR beta sequences. It associated around 17,000 of them with specific HLA alleles at a false discovery rate of 0.05. As a later analysis showed, several of the most significant clusters appeared to be linked to common viral pathogens. TCR beta sequences reportedly predicted the HLA-A and HLA-B alleles of most subjects accurately.

The V gene's germline CDR1 is LNHNV and CDR2 YYDKDF (reference sequence). This CDR3 has 15 amino acids. With 1 base removed from V and 7 bases from J, the gap between germline ends came to 13 bases. PCR primers comprised 60 Vbeta and 13 Jbeta primers. Sequencing was performed with immunoSEQ multiplex PCR; in TCRdb, only in-frame clones are kept and a portion is missing. This table lists about 90,000 clones. Nominally healthy donors provided the samples, though records likely missed some immune exposures. Worth noting for this clone: Its cognate antigen is unknown.

V gene TRBV15 combines with J gene TRBJ1-4, with D possibly TRBD1 on 6 matching bases. The sample taken for sequencing was PBMCs. The sequence was obtained from a woman aged 25 to 39 in good health and CMV-seronegative. CDR3 coding DNA: TGTGCCACCAGCAGAGCAAACAGGGATGTTGAAAAACTGTTTTTT. This encodes CATSRANRDVEKLFF.